This TCR beta chain was found in a study of human T cells and chemical hapten exposure. Overall study context: Sensitization applied 2% DPC to about 2 cm by about 2 cm of upper inner arm skin.

Worth noting for this clonotype: Its matching antigen is unknown.

The V gene's germline CDR1 is LGHDT and CDR2 YNNKEL (reference sequence). Between the trimmed V and J ends, which lost 6 bases and 6 bases, there was a span of 11 bases. The CDR3 covers 13 residues. Time point defined: patch test 3, about 24 weeks after DPC sensitization. Treatment noted: therapeutic diphenylcyclopropenone sensitization with weekly scalp DPC. Ahead of each patch test application, blood was drawn. Unseparated into fractions, whole blood served as the source from which total RNA was extracted. Study-level findings and limits: TCRs whose frequency exceeded 1 in 1000 remained the same following DPC sensitization.

TCRdb processed the RACE reads anew with MiXCR; each CDR3 protein has one entry. The sample lists 90,000 to 140,000 distinct CDR3 sequences, 34% occurring once. The origin of this receptor is a man between 40 and 49 years old with alopecia areata. Some clones in this sample may be carry-over from other donors' samples. The material sequenced was whole blood, taken in connection with sensitization to the hapten diphenylcyclopropenone (DPC). This rearrangement joins TRBV3-1 to TRBJ2-2, with D perhaps TRBD2 (6 bases). The CDR3 here is CASSQTRSGELFF. CDR3 nucleotide sequence: TGTGCCAGCAGTCAGACTAGATCCGGGGAGCTGTTTTTT. The variable domain in full, with the rest retrieved from reference TRBV3-1 and TRBJ2-2, is DTAVSQTPKYLVTQMGNDKSIKCEQNLGHDTMYWYKQDSKKFLKIMFSYNNKELIINETVPNRFSPKSPDKAHLNLHINSLELGDSAVYFCASSQTRSGELFFGEGSRLTVL.